The clone carrying this TCR beta chain was seen a few times. What it recognizes is unknown. A read error may account for a junction end that differs from germline. Germline CDR1 and CDR2: SSHAT and FNYEAQ (reference sequence). This CDR3 has 13 residues. These data originate in a study of a mutant IDH1 vaccine in newly diagnosed glioma. Repertoires were generated with immunoSEQ multiplex PCR, while TCRdb's copy carries only in-frame clones and drops some. Counted here are roughly 40,000 clones, roughly nine tenths occurring once; the ten biggest clones make up about 2.4%. As to time point: week 5, during vaccination. Doses consisted of 300 ug of mutant IDH1 20-mer peptide each, paired with topical imiquimod.

The receptor was isolated from a man in his fifties with glioma. Sequencing used PBMCs, obtained from a glioma patient whose treatment included an IDH1 peptide vaccine. The chain couples TRBV7-7 to TRBJ1-1; D gene unclear. CDR3: CASSLGKNTEAFF. As DNA, the CDR3 is TGTGCTAGCAGCTTGGGGAAGAACACTGAAGCTTTCTTT. The whole variable domain, filled in from reference TRBV7-7 and TRBJ1-1, reads GAGVSQSPRYKVTKRGQDVTLRCDPISSHATLYWYQQALGQGPEFLTYFNYEAQPDKSGLPSDRFSAERPEGSISTLTIQRTEQRDSAMYRCASSLGKNTEAFFGQGTRLTVV.